A selection of T cell receptor beta chains follows, all from one sample in a study of T cells in Graves' hyperthyroidism and ophthalmopathy. TCRdb redid the calling of the multiplex PCR reads with MiXCR, one entry per CDR3 protein. The top ten hold around 13% of the sample, which has about 640,000 distinct CDR3 sequences, about 14% seen once. Sequences were obtained from blood. The source of these receptors is a woman aged 50 to 60 with Graves' ophthalmopathy. Both conserved end residues are part of each CDR3. D genes are given only for firm matches. Part of the rows lack a size; the others show once, few, many or a class for expanded clones.

d_call cdr3_length clone_size j_call v_call cdr3_aa cdr3_nt
. 11 . TRBJ2-1 TRBV2 CAIQIYNEQFF TGTGCCATCCAGATCTACAATGAGCAGTTCTTC
TRBD1 16 . TRBJ2-7 TRBV28 CASSPRQGPSSYEQYF TGTGCCAGCAGTCCCCGACAGGGACCTTCCTCCTACGAGCAGTACTTC
. 12 many TRBJ2-7 TRBV5-6 CASSVGSYEQYF TGTGCCAGCAGCGTCGGATCTTACGAGCAGTACTTC
TRBD2 15 many TRBJ2-3 TRBV7-2 CASSPTSGSADTQYF TGTGCCAGCAGCCCGACTAGCGGGAGTGCAGATACGCAGTATTTT
. 14 few TRBJ2-5 TRBV28 CASSFLGGRETQYF TGTGCCAGCAGTTTCTTGGGGGGTCGAGAGACCCAGTACTTC
. 13 . TRBJ2-5 TRBV19 CASSIGHQETQYF TGTGCCAGTAGTATCGGGCATCAAGAGACCCAGTACTTC
TRBD1 17 . TRBJ1-2 TRBV10-3 CAISAQGAIQANYGYTF TGTGCCATCAGTGCCCAGGGGGCGATTCAAGCTAACTATGGCTACACCTTC
TRBD1 13 many TRBJ2-7 TRBV28 CASRLTGAYEQYF TGTGCCAGCAGGTTGACAGGGGCCTACGAGCAGTACTTC
. 14 . TRBJ2-7 TRBV12-3/TRBV12-4 CASSSIQGNYEQYF TGTGCCAGCAGTTCGATACAGGGTAACTACGAGCAGTACTTC
. 13 few TRBJ1-6 TRBV9 CASSGLRGSPLHF TGTGCCAGCAGCGGGCTCAGGGGCTCACCCCTCCACTTT
. 11 few TRBJ2-1 TRBV11-3 CASRLVDEQFF TGTGCCAGCAGACTAGTTGACGAGCAGTTCTTC
TRBD2 14 many TRBJ2-5 TRBV28 CASSLEAGVGTQYF TGTGCCAGCAGTTTGGAAGCGGGAGTTGGGACCCAGTACTTC
TRBD1 14 many TRBJ1-2 TRBV24-1 CATSDLDRAGGYTF TGTGCCACCAGTGACCTCGACAGGGCCGGTGGCTACACCTTC
. 15 many TRBJ1-5 TRBV12-3/TRBV12-4 CASSETGTWSQPQHF TGTGCCAGCAGTGAAACCGGGACATGGAGTCAGCCCCAGCATTTT
. 16 . TRBJ1-6 TRBV10-3 CAISGGAFERNSPLHF TGTGCCATCAGTGGGGGGGCTTTTGAACGGAATTCACCCCTCCACTTT
. 15 . TRBJ1-3 TRBV25-1 CASSDPAGSGNTIYF TGTGCCAGCAGTGATCCCGCAGGCTCTGGAAACACCATATATTTT
TRBD1 15 many TRBJ2-3 TRBV12-3/TRBV12-4 CASSLTGGGTDTQYF TGTGCCAGCAGTTTAACAGGGGGCGGCACAGATACGCAGTATTTT
. 13 few TRBJ2-3 TRBV15 CATSRDPTHTQYF TGTGCCACCAGCAGAGATCCGACACATACGCAGTATTTT
. 14 many TRBJ2-7 TRBV7-9 CASSKQLAEGEQYF TGTGCCAGCAGCAAACAACTAGCAGAGGGCGAGCAGTACTTC
. 16 many TRBJ2-1 TRBV7-2 CASSTRGLKANNEQFF TGTGCCAGCAGCACACGAGGACTGAAGGCGAACAATGAGCAGTTCTTC
. 14 few TRBJ2-2 TRBV6-6 CASSYSYSAGELFF TGTGCCAGCAGTTACTCGTACAGCGCCGGGGAGCTGTTTTTT
. 15 . TRBJ2-7 TRBV7-2 CASSLGPFRKIEQYF TGTGCCAGCAGCTTGGGGCCTTTCCGCAAGATCGAGCAGTACTTC
TRBD2 15 many TRBJ2-5 TRBV12-3/TRBV12-4 CASSPRGSGMETQYF TGTGCCAGCAGTCCCCGGGGTAGCGGGATGGAGACCCAGTACTTC
TRBD2 15 . TRBJ2-7 TRBV28 CASRSPGTRAHEQYF TGTGCCAGCAGGAGCCCCGGGACTAGAGCTCACGAGCAGTACTTC
. 15 . TRBJ2-2 TRBV25-1 CASSELALNTGGLFF TGTGCCAGCAGTGAACTAGCGCTAAACACCGGGGGGCTGTTTTTT
. 12 many TRBJ1-1 TRBV29-1 CSVVRVDTEAFF TGCAGCGTGGTCAGGGTAGACACTGAAGCTTTCTTT
TRBD2 16 few TRBJ2-2 TRBV20-1 CSARDRLAGYGGELFF TGCAGTGCTAGAGATCGGCTAGCGGGATACGGAGGGGAGCTGTTTTTT
. 13 many TRBJ1-6 TRBV6-1 CAIAGKVNSPLHF TGTGCCATAGCGGGGAAGGTGAATTCACCCCTCCACTTT
. 13 many TRBJ2-1 TRBV18 CASSMGWPNEQFF TGTGCCAGTTCCATGGGCTGGCCCAATGAGCAGTTCTTC